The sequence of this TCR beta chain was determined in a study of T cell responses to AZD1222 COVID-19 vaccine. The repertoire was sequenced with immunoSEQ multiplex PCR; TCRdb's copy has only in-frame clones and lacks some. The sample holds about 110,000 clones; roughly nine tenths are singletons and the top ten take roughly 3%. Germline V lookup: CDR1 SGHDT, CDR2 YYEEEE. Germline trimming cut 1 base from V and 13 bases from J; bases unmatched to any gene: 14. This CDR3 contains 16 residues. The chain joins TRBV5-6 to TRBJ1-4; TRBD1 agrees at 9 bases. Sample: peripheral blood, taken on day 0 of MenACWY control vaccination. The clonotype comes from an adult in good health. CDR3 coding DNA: TGTGCCAGCAGCTTGTGGGGACAGGGCTATATGAATCGACTGTTTTTT. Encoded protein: CASSLWGQGYMNRLFF.